This T cell receptor beta chain is from a study of blood T cell repertoires in COVID-19. Generated by immunoSEQ multiplex PCR, the TCRdb table keeps only in-frame clones and is missing some. The data hold about 88,000 clones, with over 75% observed a single time. CDR3 length: 15 residues. V shed 2 bases and J 3 bases; nucleotides not matched to a gene: 4. CDR1 and CDR2 (germline): SGHRS, YFSETQ. The sequencing input was peripheral blood. The receptor's source is an elderly woman with acute or convalescent COVID-19. The chain joins TRBV5-1 to TRBJ2-1, with 8 bases lining up with TRBD1. The CDR3 protein is CASSFTGTGYNEQFF. DNA for the CDR3: TGCGCCAGCAGCTTCACCGGGACAGGCTACAATGAGCAGTTCTTC.